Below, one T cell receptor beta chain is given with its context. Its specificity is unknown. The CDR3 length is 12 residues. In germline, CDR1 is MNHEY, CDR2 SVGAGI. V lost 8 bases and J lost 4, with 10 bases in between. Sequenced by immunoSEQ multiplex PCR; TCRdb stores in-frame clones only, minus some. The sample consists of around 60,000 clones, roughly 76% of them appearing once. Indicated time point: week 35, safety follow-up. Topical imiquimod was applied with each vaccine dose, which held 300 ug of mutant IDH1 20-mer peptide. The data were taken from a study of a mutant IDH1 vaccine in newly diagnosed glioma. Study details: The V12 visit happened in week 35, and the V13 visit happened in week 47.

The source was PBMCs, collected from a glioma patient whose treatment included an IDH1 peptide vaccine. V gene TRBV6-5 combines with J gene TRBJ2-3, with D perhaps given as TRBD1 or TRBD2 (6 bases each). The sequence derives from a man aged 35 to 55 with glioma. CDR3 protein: CASHRGPDTQYF. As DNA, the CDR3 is TGTGCCAGCCACCGGGGGCCAGATACGCAGTATTTT.